Below are 14 T cell receptor beta chains sequenced from a single sample in a study of blood T cell repertoires in COVID-19. Sequenced by immunoSEQ multiplex PCR; TCRdb stores in-frame clones only, minus some. This table has about 380,000 clones, about 85% appearing once. The sequenced sample was peripheral blood. Source of these receptors: a young woman with acute or convalescent COVID-19.

V usage is TRBV5-1 and J usage is TRBJ1-6, with no clear D. The CDR3 loop spans 14 amino acids. Germline CDR1 SGHRS, CDR2 YFSETQ. V was cut by 5 bases and J by 9 bases, with 15 bases left in between. DNA for the CDR3: TGCGCCAGCAGGACCTATCGGGATAGTTCACCCCTCCACTTT. This gives the protein CASRTYRDSSPLHF.

This chain links TRBV6-1 with TRBJ1-3, with a weak D call TRBD1 (5 bases). This CDR3 has 17 residues. Germline V gene data show CDR1 as MNHNS and CDR2 as SASEGT. Trimming pared 1 base from V and 0 bases from J, leaving 13 bases between. The CDR3, as DNA: TGTGCCAGCAGTGAAGTCGGTAGGGGCCGCTCTGGAAACACCATATATTTT. Translation gives CASSEVGRGRSGNTIYF.

The chain uses TRBV19 and TRBJ1-4, with TRBD1 as a possible D gene (6 bases). Germline CDR1 and CDR2: LNHDA and SQIVND (reference sequence). The CDR3 sequence is 15 residues long. V lost 4 bases to trimming and J lost 0 bases, with 9 bases between them. CDR3 in amino acids: CASSRTDATNEKLFF. The CDR3 DNA reads TGTGCCAGTAGTAGGACAGACGCAACTAATGAAAAACTGTTTTTT.

V usage is TRBV28 and J usage is TRBJ1-4, with TRBD1 as a possible D gene (6 bases). The germline V gene encodes CDR1 MDHEN and CDR2 SYDVKM. The CDR3 loop spans 15 amino acids. V lost 7 bases to trimming and J lost 5 bases, with 17 bases between them. The CDR3 sequence: CASMDLRGGNEKLFF. In DNA form, the CDR3 reads TGTGCCAGCATGGACCTCAGGGGCGGAAATGAAAAACTGTTTTTT. The full variable domain, in which reference TRBV28 and TRBJ1-4 provide the parts outside the CDR3, is DVKVTQSSRYLVKRTGEKVFLECVQDMDHENMFWYRQDPGLGLRLIYFSYDVKMKEKGDIPEGYSVSREKKERFSLILESASTNQTSMYLCASMDLRGGNEKLFFGSGTQLSVL.

CDR3 protein: CASSSRRVLVSYEQYF. CDR3 sequence (DNA): TGTGCCAGCAGTTCCCGCCGGGTCCTCGTCTCCTACGAGCAGTACTTC. The rearrangement joins TRBV27 to TRBJ2-7; D remains unclear. V was cut by 4 bases and J by 0 bases, with 16 bases left in between. This CDR3 is 16 amino acids long. CDR1 is MNHEY, CDR2 SMNVEV, per germline (reference sequence).

This clone was detected only once. The CDR3 sequence: CASSLTAGGPTHEQYF. The DNA of the CDR3 is TGTGCCAGCAGCCTAACAGCGGGAGGGCCGACCCACGAGCAGTACTTC. This chain uses TRBV3-1 (or the pseudogene TRBV3-2) with TRBJ2-7; 10 bases agree with TRBD2. With 4 bases clipped from V and 5 bases from J, the junction kept 11 bases outside the gene matches. The V gene's germline CDR1 is LGHDT and CDR2 YNNKEL (reference sequence). This CDR3 region has 16 residues.

The chain couples TRBV3-1 (or the pseudogene TRBV3-2) to TRBJ2-5; unclear D gene. The CDR3 is 15 amino acids. From germline, CDR1 is LGHDT and CDR2 YNNKEL (reference sequence). Trimming took 0 bases from V and 1 from J, leaving 9 bases between them. The CDR3 protein is CASSQDWAGQETQYF. CDR3 nucleotides: TGTGCCAGCAGCCAAGATTGGGCAGGCCAAGAGACCCAGTACTTC.

The rearrangement joins TRBV7-9 to TRBJ2-1; TRBD2 might be the D (5 bases). The V gene's germline CDR1 is SEHNR and CDR2 FQNEAQ (reference sequence). CDR3 length: 17 amino acids. The ends were cut back, 6 bases at V and 7 bases at J, with 25 bases in the middle. CDR3 amino acids: CASRPTVRTSAVNEQFF. CDR3 nucleotides: TGTGCCAGCAGACCTACTGTGAGGACTTCGGCGGTTAATGAGCAGTTCTTC.

CDR3 sequence (DNA): TGTGCCAGCAGCTTAGGCAGTGTGAATTCACCCCTCCACTTT. It is translated as CASSLGSVNSPLHF. The rearrangement joins TRBV11-2 to TRBJ1-6; D ambiguous. Germline V gene data show CDR1 as SGHAT and CDR2 as FQNNGV. This CDR3 has 14 amino acids. Trimming removed 1 base at V and 7 bases at J, with 8 bases between.

This clone came up once. This chain joins TRBV7-9 and TRBJ1-6; D gene unclear. The CDR3 extends over 15 amino acids. Trimming left V 2 bases short and J 7 bases short, with 12 bases between. CDR1 and CDR2 from the germline V gene are SEHNR and FQNEAQ (reference sequence). CDR3 DNA sequence: TGTGCCAGCAGCTTAACCGAGGTTAGAAATTCACCCCTCCACTTT. Residues: CASSLTEVRNSPLHF.

This chain connects TRBV6-5 to TRBJ2-7, with 8 bases identical to TRBD1. Germline CDR1 and CDR2: MNHEY and SVGAGI. J was trimmed by 7 bases and V by 2 bases; bases with no gene match: 10. The CDR3 is 15 amino acids. The CDR3 DNA sequence: TGTGCCAGCAGTTACCCCCCAGGGGGCGTTTTAGAGCAGTACTTC. Translating it yields CASSYPPGGVLEQYF.

This clone was counted many times. CDR3 nucleotides: TGCGCCAGCAGCCAAGGACAGGGGGATAACTATGGCTACACCTTC. Its protein is CASSQGQGDNYGYTF. The rearrangement links TRBV4-1 to TRBJ1-2; TRBD1 matches at 9 bases. The CDR3 consists of 15 residues. Trimming removed 1 base from V and 1 base from J; junction bases left unmatched: 1. Germline V gene data show CDR1 as MGHRA and CDR2 as YSYEKL.

V usage is TRBV15 and J usage is TRBJ1-4, with no clear D. The CDR3 spans 17 residues. Germline CDR1 reads LNHNV; CDR2 reads YYDKDF (reference sequence). Trimming left V 5 bases short and J 0 bases short, with 16 bases between. CDR3 DNA sequence: TGTGCCACCAGCCAGAGAGGCATAATTGCAACTAATGAAAAACTGTTTTTT. Translation gives CATSQRGIIATNEKLFF. Based on the CDR3 plus reference TRBV15 and TRBJ1-4, the full variable domain is DAMVIQNPRYQVTQFGKPVTLSCSQTLNHNVMYWYQQKSSQAPKLLFHYYDKDFNNEADTPDNFQSRRPNTSFCFLDIRSPGLGDTAMYLCATSQRGIIATNEKLFFGSGTQLSVL.

The rearrangement joins TRBV5-6 to TRBJ1-1, with D tentatively TRBD1 (5 bases). V lost 0 bases to trimming and J lost 6 bases, with 9 bases between them. Germline values: CDR1 SGHDT, CDR2 YYEEEE. The CDR3 covers 13 residues. The CDR3 is CASSLAGVAEAFF. The CDR3 bases are TGTGCCAGCAGCTTGGCGGGGGTGGCTGAAGCTTTCTTT.